This T cell receptor beta chain was captured in a study of blood T cell repertoires in COVID-19 (dated by TCRdb to 2020 to 2022). Turning to the overall study: Samples covering the acute and convalescent phases of COVID-19 were provided by collaborators in the United States, Italy and Spain. The repertoires were made available in a free public database intended to serve as a resource for research on the immune response to SARS-CoV-2. A de-identified subject ID, COVID-19 status, age in years and sex were almost always included in the sample metadata. Subjects who had been exposed to COVID-19, were actively infected with it, or had recovered from it provided the deeply sampled blood TCRbeta repertoires that made up the dataset. The material from the prospective study consisted of cDNA or gDNA derived from T cells, B-cell-depleted T cells, or PBMCs. The samples were drawn from two sources: the first 160 participants of the ongoing ImmuneRACE study, and 1,000 to 1,500 subjects contributed by 6 global collaborators. Where available, HLA class I and class II types were taken from metadata supplied by the sample provider and were not determined by assay-based typing. Here is what the overall study found, with its caveats: How much clinical and demographic metadata was included differed by source and by participant, and the metadata was provided uncurated.

Worth noting for this clone: Its target antigen remains unknown. No base qualities exist here, and no much larger clone lies one base off it.

The immunoSEQ Assay, a bias-controlled multiplex PCR, was used to amplify TCRbeta CDR3 regions from genomic DNA. The paper's processing steps were these. The number of nucleated cells in each sample was estimated from the amplification of reference gene primers within the assay. To quantify the absolute abundance of each unique TCRbeta CDR3 rearrangement, sequence reads were collapsed and filtered. For each sample, productive Simpson clonality was calculated as the square root of Simpson's diversity index across productive rearrangements. TCRdb took this table from immuneACCESS and kept in-frame rearrangements with V and J called. Such tables lack part of the clones; where checked against another copy, unresolved V genes explain under half of the gap, and the rest is unexplained. The DNA gave D and trimming, while V, J and clone size come from that table. Here the sample has approximately 450,000 clones; around nine tenths occur a single time. Clones ranked in the top ten supply roughly 4% of the sample.

Each collaborating institution followed its own protocols to collect whole blood in K2EDTA tubes. For TCRbeta analysis, collaborators shipped samples in one of three forms: frozen whole blood, isolated PBMCs, or DNA extracted from either of those sample types. The sequence was collected from a woman in her thirties with acute or convalescent COVID-19. Sequencing input: peripheral blood.

The DNA is as follows: TGTGCCAGCAGCTTGTCGACTAGCGGGGGGCTCCACCGTAGTACCCAGTACTTC. It codes for CASSLSTSGGLHRSTQYF. The sequence is built from TRBV5-5 and TRBJ2-5, with 13 bases aligning to TRBD2. The V end gives up 1 base and the J end 8 bases, leaving 14 bases in the junction not matched to a gene. CDR1 is given as SGHKS and CDR2 as YYEKEE, both from the germline V gene (reference sequence). Inclusive of the bounding cysteine and phenylalanine, the CDR3 is 18 residues long. The CDR3 DNA has 54 bases and is translated from base 1. Joined to the reference TRBV5-5 and TRBJ2-5 proteins, this CDR3 gives the full variable domain: DAGVTQSPTHLIKTRGQQVTLRCSPISGHKSVSWYQQVLGQGPQFIFQYYEKEERGRGNFPDRFSARQFPNYSSELNVNALLLGDSALYLCASSLSTSGGLHRSTQYFGPGTRLLVL.